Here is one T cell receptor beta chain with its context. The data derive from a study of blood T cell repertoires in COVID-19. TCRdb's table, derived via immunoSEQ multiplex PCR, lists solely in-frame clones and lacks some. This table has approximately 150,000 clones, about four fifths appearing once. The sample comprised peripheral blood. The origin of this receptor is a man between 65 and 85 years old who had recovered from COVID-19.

CDR3 in amino acids: CAISESSGKPGYTF. In DNA, the CDR3 is TGTGCCATCAGTGAGTCGTCAGGGAAGCCTGGCTACACCTTC. The chain has TRBV10-3 and TRBJ1-2; maybe TRBD1 (5 bases). The germline V and J ends were trimmed by 0 bases and 7 bases, with 12 bases remaining between them. The CDR3 sequence is 14 residues long. CDR1 is ENHRY and CDR2 is SYGVKD in the germline V gene.